What follows are 13 T cell receptor beta chains derived from one specimen sequenced in a study of chemoradiotherapy in HPV16-positive cancers. Measured with immunoSEQ multiplex PCR; TCRdb has only the in-frame clones, and not every one. Of fewer than 40,000 clones listed, about four fifths are singletons. The input for sequencing was blood, taken from a patient who underwent chemoradiotherapy. These receptors were taken from a human donor with HPV-associated anogenital cancer.

The table lists this clone with a few counts. The chain employs TRBV5-1 and TRBJ2-7; possibly TRBD1 for D (6 bases). V dropped 0 bases and J dropped 2 bases, with 12 bases sitting between them. There are 15 residues in the CDR3. CDR1 is SGHRS and CDR2 is YFSETQ in the germline V gene. CDR3 DNA sequence: TGCGCCAGCAGCTTGGAGGGGAACAGGGCCTACGAGCAGTACTTC. As protein: CASSLEGNRAYEQYF.

The rearrangement links TRBV7-2 to TRBJ2-5; TRBD1 might be the D (5 bases). CDR3 length equals 15 residues. The V and J ends lost 1 base and 0 bases respectively, with 9 bases between them. CDR1 is SGHTA, CDR2 FQGNSA, per germline. CDR3 sequence: CASSLGGANQETQYF. The CDR3 DNA sequence: TGTGCCAGCAGCTTAGGTGGGGCCAACCAAGAGACCCAGTACTTC.

V gene TRBV5-1 combines with J gene TRBJ2-7; 8 positions match TRBD1. The CDR3 is made up of 15 amino acids. Germline CDR1 reads SGHRS; CDR2 reads YFSETQ. The J segment lost 3 bases and the V segment lost 5 bases, leaving 10 bases of the junction unmatched. CDR3 protein: CASSTGQVNIYEQYF. The DNA of the CDR3 is TGCGCCAGCAGTACGGGACAGGTAAACATCTACGAGCAGTACTTC. The variable domain in full, with the rest retrieved from reference TRBV5-1 and TRBJ2-7, is KAGVTQTPRYLIKTRGQQVTLSCSPISGHRSVSWYQQTPGQGLQFLFEYFSETQRNKGNFPGRFSGRQFSNSRSEMNVSTLELGDSALYLCASSTGQVNIYEQYFGPGTRLTVT.

The chain links TRBV16 to TRBJ1-2; 12 nucleotides align to TRBD1. Losses at the gene ends were 4 bases for V and 7 bases for J; bases not matched to a gene: 1. Looked up from germline, CDR1 is KGHSY and CDR2 is FQNENV. This CDR3 spans 13 amino acids. In nucleotides, the CDR3 is TGTGCCAGCAGCCGGGACAGGGGGCTTGGCTACACCTTC. Amino acid sequence: CASSRDRGLGYTF.

The V gene is TRBV5-1, the J gene TRBJ2-5, with 9 bases aligning to TRBD2. Germline V gene data show CDR1 as SGHRS and CDR2 as YFSETQ. This CDR3 has 16 amino acids. V trimming: 0 bases; J trimming: 1 base; junction bases outside the gene matches: 4. Here the CDR3 reads CASSLGASGTQETQYF. The CDR3 DNA reads TGCGCCAGCAGCTTGGGGGCTAGCGGGACCCAAGAGACCCAGTACTTC.

V usage is TRBV19 and J usage is TRBJ2-2; possibly TRBD2 for D (5 bases). The CDR3 totals 14 residues. Germline-derived CDR1 and CDR2 are LNHDA and SQIVND (reference sequence). Trimming cost V 1 base and J 8 bases, with 11 bases left between them. The DNA of the CDR3 is TGTGCCAGTAGTATAGGCCCCCGAGGGGGGGAGCTGTTTTTT. Amino acid sequence: CASSIGPRGGELFF. Filled out from reference TRBV19 and TRBJ2-2, the complete variable domain reads DGGITQSPKYLFRKEGQNVTLSCEQNLNHDAMYWYRQDPGQGLRLIYYSQIVNDFQKGDIAEGYSVSREKKESFPLTVTSAQKNPTAFYLCASSIGPRGGELFFGEGSRLTVL.

This clone was counted a few times. This chain uses TRBV7-9 with TRBJ2-5, with a possible D match to TRBD2 (5 bases). This CDR3 region has 14 residues. In germline, CDR1 is SEHNR, CDR2 FQNEAQ (reference sequence). V was clipped by 6 bases and J by 0 bases, with 11 bases between them. CDR3 sequence reads: CASSSWRDQETQYF. DNA of the CDR3: TGTGCCAGCAGTTCGTGGCGGGACCAAGAGACCCAGTACTTC.

V usage is TRBV9 and J usage is TRBJ2-2, with D uncertain. The CDR3 loop spans 14 amino acids. From germline, CDR1 is SGDLS and CDR2 YYNGEE. The germline V and J ends were trimmed by 1 base and 0 bases, with 4 bases remaining between them. The CDR3 is CASSVSPNTGELFF. The CDR3, as DNA: TGTGCCAGCAGCGTAAGTCCGAACACCGGGGAGCTGTTTTTT.

The rearrangement joins TRBV20-1 to TRBJ2-7; D remains ambiguous. The CDR3 contains 11 residues. Trimming took 0 bases from V and 5 from J, leaving 5 bases between them. The germline CDR1 and CDR2 sequences are DFQATT and SNEGSKA (reference sequence). The CDR3 sequence is CSARDLHEQYF. The CDR3 region has the DNA TGCAGTGCTAGAGATCTCCACGAGCAGTACTTC.

The chain carries TRBV5-1 and TRBJ2-7; possibly TRBD1 or TRBD2 for D (5 bases each). From germline, CDR1 is SGHRS and CDR2 YFSETQ. The CDR3 sequence is 16 residues long. The V and J ends lost 0 bases and 4 bases respectively, with 17 bases between them. CDR3 region: CASSLAGRSEGYEQYF. The CDR3 coding sequence is TGCGCCAGCAGCTTGGCCGGTCGGAGCGAGGGGTACGAGCAGTACTTC.

J is TRBJ2-3 and V is TRBV6-4; TRBD1 or TRBD2 may be the D gene (6 bases each). V was cut by 0 bases and J by 1 base, with 11 bases left in between. This CDR3 contains 16 residues. Germline CDR1 MRHNA, CDR2 SNTAGT. The CDR3 is CASSDSWGAGTDTQYF. As DNA, the CDR3 is TGTGCCAGCAGTGACTCGTGGGGGGCCGGCACAGATACGCAGTATTTT.

The chain employs TRBV11-2 and TRBJ2-3; 8 bases fit TRBD2. Germline V gene sequence: CDR1 SGHAT, CDR2 FQNNGV. This CDR3 contains 15 residues. The junction had 5 bases not matched to a gene; V was cut back by 5 bases and J by 1 base. The CDR3 sequence: CASSPPAGGTDTQYF. CDR3 nucleotide sequence: TGTGCCAGCAGCCCCCCAGCGGGGGGCACAGATACGCAGTATTTT. The full variable domain, completed using reference TRBV11-2 and TRBJ2-3, is EAGVAQSPRYKIIEKRQSVAFWCNPISGHATLYWYQQILGQGPKLLIQFQNNGVVDDSQLPKDRFSAERLKGVDSTLKIQPAKLEDSAVYLCASSPPAGGTDTQYFGPGTRLTVL.

This clone was seen only once. The chain has TRBV4-2 and TRBJ2-7, with 7 nucleotides matching TRBD1. Germline trimming cut 0 bases from V and 6 bases from J; bases unmatched to any gene: 8. Germline values: CDR1 LGHNA, CDR2 YNFKEQ. The CDR3 spans 15 residues. The CDR3 coding sequence is TGTGCCAGCAGCCAAGATTTAAGGGGGCGAAGCGAGCAGTACTTC. Its protein is CASSQDLRGRSEQYF.